This T cell receptor beta chain is from a study of radiotherapy plus CTLA-4 blockade in lung cancer. Using immunoSEQ multiplex PCR, the repertoire was profiled, and TCRdb retains in-frame clones only, with some absent. This table holds under 35,000 clones, 60% to 80% found once. This material consisted of peripheral blood, taken from a patient treated with radiotherapy plus ipilimumab. This TCR was sampled from a human donor with non-small cell lung cancer whose response to radiotherapy plus ipilimumab could not be evaluated.

The CDR3 sequence is CASSQLRTGTGNEQYF. DNA for the CDR3: TGTGCCAGCAGCCAACTGAGGACAGGGACCGGGAACGAGCAGTACTTC. The gene calls are TRBV13 and TRBJ2-7, with TRBD1 matching 8 bases. This CDR3 has 16 amino acids. J was trimmed by 5 bases and V by 5 bases; bases with no gene match: 14. Per the germline V gene, CDR1 is PRHDT and CDR2 is FYEKMQ (reference sequence).